The 9 T cell receptor beta chains below come from one sample, sequenced in a study of cytomegalovirus exposure and HLA in healthy donors. Here immunoSEQ multiplex PCR was the method, and the copy in TCRdb shows in-frame clones only, minus some. There are fewer than 200,000 clones in the sample; roughly 84% occur only once, and around 2.8% lies in the top ten. The sequenced sample was PBMCs. The receptors come from a woman under 30 in good health and CMV-seropositive.

The rearrangement links TRBV7-9 to TRBJ2-7; D unresolved. Trimming cost V 0 bases and J 4 bases, with 22 bases left between them. The CDR3 is 18 residues long. Germline V gene data show CDR1 as SEHNR and CDR2 as FQNEAQ (reference sequence). CDR3 coding DNA: TGTGCCAGCAGCTTAGCGCATGCGGCACGACCTAAAGATTACGAGCAGTACTTC. Its protein product is CASSLAHAARPKDYEQYF.

This chain joins TRBV7-2 and TRBJ2-3; unclear D gene. Looked up from germline, CDR1 is SGHTA and CDR2 is FQGNSA. The CDR3 spans 14 residues. Between the trimmed V and J ends, which lost 5 bases and 5 bases, there was a span of 14 bases. Here the CDR3 DNA reads TGTGCCAGCAGCCCCGAAAGTGTGAGAGATACGCAGTATTTT. This encodes CASSPESVRDTQYF. Based on the CDR3 plus reference TRBV7-2 and TRBJ2-3, the full variable domain is GAGVSQSPSNKVTEKGKDVELRCDPISGHTALYWYRQSLGQGLEFLIYFQGNSAPDKSGLPSDRFSAERTGGSVSTLTIQRTQQEDSAVYLCASSPESVRDTQYFGPGTRLTVL.

This clone has a handful of counts. This chain links TRBV5-6 with TRBJ2-2; TRBD2 is a possible D gene (7 bases). The CDR3 is 14 residues long. The germline CDR1 and CDR2 sequences are SGHDT and YYEEEE. Deletions cut 2 bases from V and 7 bases from J, with 12 bases between. The CDR3 loop is CASSFGGLVGELFF. The CDR3 DNA is TGTGCCAGCAGCTTCGGGGGGCTGGTCGGGGAGCTGTTTTTT.

The chain has TRBV9 and TRBJ1-2; D possibly corresponds to TRBD1 (6 bases). V shed 0 bases and J shed 8 bases, with 14 bases lying between them. This CDR3 is 14 amino acids long. CDR1 SGDLS and CDR2 YYNGEE come from the germline V gene. The CDR3 region is CASSVEARGKGYTF. CDR3 bases: TGTGCCAGCAGCGTAGAAGCGAGGGGGAAAGGCTACACCTTC.

This rearrangement joins TRBV7-6 to TRBJ2-5; 10 nucleotides line up with TRBD2. J lost 5 bases, V lost 3 bases, and 3 bases had no gene match. The CDR3 totals 14 residues. The germline V gene has CDR1 SGHVS and CDR2 FNYEAQ. The CDR3, as DNA: TGTGCCAGCAGCTTGGGACTAGCGATGGAGACCCAGTACTTC. Its protein product is CASSLGLAMETQYF.

The chain employs TRBV5-1 and TRBJ2-1; TRBD2 aligns across 10 bases. After removal of 0 bases from V and 7 bases from J, the junction contained 4 bases not matched to a gene. The CDR3 totals 15 residues. Germline assignment: CDR1 SGHRS and CDR2 YFSETQ. CDR3: CASSLGASGGNEQFF. The CDR3 nucleotides are TGCGCCAGCAGCTTGGGGGCTAGCGGGGGTAATGAGCAGTTCTTC.

This clone showed up just a few times. The J gene is TRBJ1-6, the V gene TRBV6-6; D call uncertain. Deletions cut 7 bases from V and 7 bases from J, with 11 bases between. Germline values: CDR1 MNHNY, CDR2 SVGAGI (reference sequence). The CDR3 sequence is 13 residues long. The CDR3 loop reads CASILTTNSPLHF. CDR3 nucleotide sequence: TGTGCCAGCATTCTGACTACGAATTCACCCCTCCACTTT.

This chain uses TRBV2 with TRBJ2-7; 7 bases line up with TRBD1. CDR1 and CDR2 from the germline V gene are SNHLY and FYNNEI. CDR3 length: 11 amino acids. V gave up 9 bases and J gave up 8 bases; unmatched junction bases: 7. The chain's CDR3 is CARGDRDKQYF. DNA of the CDR3: TGTGCCAGGGGGGACAGAGACAAGCAGTACTTC.

This chain joins TRBV15 and TRBJ2-7; 11 bases agree with TRBD2. Germline V gene data show CDR1 as LNHNV and CDR2 as YYDKDF (reference sequence). Trimming cost V 3 bases and J 5 bases; bases outside gene matches: 6. CDR3 length equals 15 residues. The CDR3 coding sequence is TGTGCCACCAGCAGGGTCCTAGCGGGGGGTAACGAGCAGTACTTC. Its protein product is CATSRVLAGGNEQYF.